This TCR beta chain appears in the sequencing data of a study of cytomegalovirus exposure and HLA in healthy donors. Overall study findings and caveats: The tendency of first-cohort TCR clusters to co-occur in the roughly 110 validation repertoires emerged from a later analysis.

On this clone: The antigen is unknown.

Clones were sequenced by immunoSEQ multiplex PCR, and TCRdb holds only the in-frame ones, with some missing. Among over 100,000 clones listed, roughly 90% were seen once. This clonotype originated in a woman younger than 30 in good health and CMV-seronegative. Sequencing was performed on PBMCs.

The CDR3 DNA sequence: TGTGCCAGCACAGTGGCTGGCTCGGGGGAGCAGTTCTTC. This sequence encodes CASTVAGSGEQFF. V usage is TRBV28 and J usage is TRBJ2-1, with a possible D match to TRBD2 (5 bases). V was clipped by 7 bases and J by 10 bases, with 17 bases between them. Germline CDR1 and CDR2: MDHEN and SYDVKM. The CDR3 loop spans 13 amino acids. Supplemented by reference TRBV28 and TRBJ2-1, the full variable domain reads DVKVTQSSRYLVKRTGEKVFLECVQDMDHENMFWYRQDPGLGLRLIYFSYDVKMKEKGDIPEGYSVSREKKERFSLILESASTNQTSMYLCASTVAGSGEQFFGPGTRLTVL.